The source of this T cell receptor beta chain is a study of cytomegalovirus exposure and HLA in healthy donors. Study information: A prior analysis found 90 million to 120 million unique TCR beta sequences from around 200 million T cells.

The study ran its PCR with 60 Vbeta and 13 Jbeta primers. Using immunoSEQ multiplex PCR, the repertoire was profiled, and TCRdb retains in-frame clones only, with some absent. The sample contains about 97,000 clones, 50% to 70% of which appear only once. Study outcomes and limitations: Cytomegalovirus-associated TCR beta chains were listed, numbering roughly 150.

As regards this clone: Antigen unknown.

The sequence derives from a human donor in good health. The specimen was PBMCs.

This CDR3 is CASRGRQGSYEQYF. The CDR3 DNA reads as TGTGCCAGCAGAGGACGACAGGGTTCCTACGAGCAGTACTTC. This rearrangement joins TRBV6-1 to TRBJ2-7; TRBD1 agrees at 7 bases. V dropped 6 bases and J dropped 1; count of bases not matched to a gene: 6. The CDR3 runs 14 residues. Germline V gene lookup returns CDR1 MNHNS and CDR2 SASEGT.